Below, 32 T cell receptor beta chains from the same sample are listed, as sequenced in a study of early T cells in non-severe SARS-CoV-2 infection. TCRdb re-analysed the 5' RACE reads in MiXCR, keeping a single row per CDR3 protein. The sample carries some 87,000 distinct CDR3 sequences, roughly 12% recorded once. Sequencing was performed on whole blood. The receptors stem from an adult who was a healthcare worker with PCR-confirmed SARS-CoV-2 infection or an uninfected control (not recorded which).

J is TRBJ1-3 and V is TRBV7-6, with D maybe TRBD1 (6 bases). CDR1 is SGHVS, CDR2 FNYEAQ, per germline. The CDR3 spans 17 residues. Between the trimmed V and J ends, which lost 5 bases and 4 bases, there was a span of 21 bases. The CDR3 spells CASSRVMGGLYGNTIYF. In DNA, the CDR3 is TGTGCCAGCAGCCGAGTGATGGGGGGGCTGTACGGAAACACCATATATTTT.

The chain couples TRBV18 to TRBJ1-1, with D uncertain. CDR3 length: 13 residues. In germline, CDR1 is KGHSH, CDR2 LQKENI. Trimming stripped 2 bases from V and 1 base from J, with 5 bases between. The CDR3 nucleotides are TGTGCCAGCTCACCAAGTCCGAACACTGAAGCTTTCTTT. Translating it yields CASSPSPNTEAFF.

This clonotype was seen more than once but under ten times. J is TRBJ1-6 and V is TRBV18; D is perhaps TRBD1 (5 bases). The CDR3 is made up of 15 amino acids. CDR1 is KGHSH and CDR2 is LQKENI in the germline V gene. V was shortened by 2 bases and J by 6 bases, with 11 bases between the two germline ends. The CDR3 sequence: CASSPSGAGNSPLHF. The DNA of the CDR3 is TGTGCCAGCTCACCAAGCGGGGCTGGTAATTCACCCCTCCACTTT.

This clonotype has at least ten counts. J is TRBJ1-1 and V is TRBV29-1; 10 nucleotides agree with TRBD1. The V gene end was trimmed by 7 bases and the J gene end by 5 bases; junction bases not matched to a gene: 7. The CDR3 is made up of 13 amino acids. Germline V gene sequence: CDR1 SQVTM, CDR2 ANQGSEA. CDR3 loop: CSADRGKETEAFF. CDR3 nucleotide sequence: TGCAGCGCGGACAGGGGGAAGGAAACTGAAGCTTTCTTT.

The gene calls are TRBV14 and TRBJ2-1; 7 bases match TRBD2. Losses at the gene ends were 4 bases for V and 10 bases for J; bases not matched to a gene: 19. The CDR3 covers 17 residues. CDR1 is SGHDN and CDR2 is FVKESK in the germline V gene. The CDR3 reads CASSPRRGRGIQGEQFF. The CDR3 coding sequence is TGTGCCAGCAGCCCCCGACGGGGGAGGGGCATACAAGGAGAGCAGTTCTTC. The whole variable domain, remainder taken from reference TRBV14 and TRBJ2-1, is EAGVTQFPSHSVIEKGQTVTLRCDPISGHDNLYWYRRVMGKEIKFLLHFVKESKQDESGMPNNRFLAERTGGTYSTLKVQPAELEDSGVYFCASSPRRGRGIQGEQFFGPGTRLTVL.

This clonotype has a count of ten or more. The chain combines TRBV24-1 with TRBJ2-2; D gene uncertain. V lost 0 bases and J 4 bases, leaving 14 bases between the germline ends. Germline CDR1 reads KGHDR; CDR2 reads SFDVKD. This CDR3 is 17 amino acids long. The CDR3 DNA is TGTGCCACCAGTGATTTGTCAAGGAATGAGCCCACCGGGGAGCTGTTTTTT. Amino acid sequence: CATSDLSRNEPTGELFF.

This chain joins TRBV6-2 or TRBV6-3 and TRBJ2-7; D might be TRBD1 (6 bases). Trimming shortened V by 7 bases and J by 6 bases, and 19 bases separated the two germline ends. The CDR3 has 14 amino acids. Germline CDR1 reads MNHEY; CDR2 reads SVGEGT. The CDR3 region is CASNQIRGWVEQYF. The CDR3 DNA follows: TGTGCCAGCAACCAGATCAGGGGTTGGGTCGAGCAGTACTTC.

This chain connects TRBV7-9 to TRBJ2-1; TRBD2 matches 7 bases. There are 15 residues in the CDR3. V shed 1 base and J 4 bases; nucleotides not matched to a gene: 4. In germline, CDR1 is SEHNR, CDR2 FQNEAQ (reference sequence). CDR3: CASSLVSRGYNEQFF. The CDR3 DNA reads TGTGCCAGCAGCTTAGTCTCGCGGGGGTACAATGAGCAGTTCTTC.

In the case of this clonotype: This may come from a read error, since a much larger clone is one base off. The CDR3 end shows no conserved phenylalanine or tryptophan, and so a read error is likely. This chain connects TRBV28 to TRBJ2-1; 7 bases align to TRBD2. The germline V gene has CDR1 MDHEN and CDR2 SYDVKM. The CDR3 has 13 amino acids. V shed 5 bases, J shed 4 bases, and the junction held 2 bases outside the gene matches. The CDR3 nucleotides read TGTGCCAGCAGTGCTAGCGGATACAATGAGCAGTTCTCC. Its protein product is CASSASGYNEQFS.

The table lists this clonotype with many counts. The chain couples TRBV29-1 to TRBJ2-3, with 10 bases that match TRBD2. The CDR3 runs to 13 residues. V lost 4 bases to trimming and J lost 4 bases; unmatched junction nucleotides: 2. Germline CDR1 SQVTM, CDR2 ANQGSEA. The CDR3 bases are TGCAGCGTTGGGACTAGCGGTTCAGATACGCAGTATTTT. Protein product: CSVGTSGSDTQYF.

This chain links TRBV5-6 with TRBJ1-2; weak D call: TRBD1 (6 bases). V was cut by 4 bases and J by 0 bases, with 13 bases left in between. This CDR3 spans 15 amino acids. Per germline, CDR1 SGHDT and CDR2 YYEEEE. In DNA form, the CDR3 reads TGTGCCAGCAGCCTTACCGGGACAACTAACTATGGCTACACCTTC. The encoded protein is CASSLTGTTNYGYTF.

The table lists this clonotype with a few counts. The genes are TRBV2 and TRBJ2-1, with TRBD2 matching 8 bases. Trimming cost V 11 bases and J 8 bases; bases outside gene matches: 14. This CDR3 spans 14 amino acids. Germline V lookup: CDR1 SNHLY, CDR2 FYNNEI. CDR3 bases: TGTGCCGGGAGACGGGGACTAGTGGGGCATGAGCAGTTCTTC. Amino acid sequence: CAGRRGLVGHEQFF.

V gene TRBV7-2 combines with J gene TRBJ1-1; 7 bases map to TRBD1. CDR1 and CDR2 (germline): SGHTA, FQGNSA. Trimming removed 5 bases from V and 6 bases from J; junction bases left unmatched: 9. The CDR3 totals 14 residues. The CDR3 region is CASSPSGTVPEAFF. CDR3 coding DNA: TGTGCCAGCAGCCCTTCCGGGACAGTCCCTGAAGCTTTCTTT.

Details on this clonotype: One junction end does not reproduce the germline sequence, and a read error may be involved. The chain couples TRBV5-4 to TRBJ1-2; weak D call: TRBD1 (6 bases). The germline V gene has CDR1 SGHNT and CDR2 YYREEE (reference sequence). The CDR3 loop spans 13 amino acids. Here the CDR3 reads CASRLDSQYGYTF. CDR3 in DNA: TGTGCCAGCAGGTTGGACAGTCAGTATGGCTACACCTTC.

This clonotype occurred a few times. CDR3 amino acids: CASSFTMNEQFF. CDR3 sequence (DNA): TGTGCCAGCAGTTTCACTATGAATGAGCAGTTCTTC. V and J are TRBV28 and TRBJ2-1, with D unclear. Looked up from germline, CDR1 is MDHEN and CDR2 is SYDVKM. This CDR3 comprises 12 residues. With 3 bases removed from V and 7 bases from J, the gap between germline ends came to 7 bases.

This clonotype showed up just a few times. The chain combines TRBV12-3 or TRBV12-4 with TRBJ2-1, with D possibly being TRBD1 (5 bases). V was cut by 4 bases and J by 9 bases, with 7 bases left in between. The CDR3 length is 11 residues. The CDR3 DNA reads as TGTGCCAGCAGTTACCAGGGTGAGCAGTTCTTC. Translated, it gives CASSYQGEQFF.

The rearrangement joins TRBV6-5 to TRBJ1-6; no definite D call. CDR3 length: 16 residues. Trimming pared 2 bases from V and 5 bases from J, leaving 13 bases between. CDR1 is MNHEY, CDR2 SVGAGI, per germline. CDR3 sequence: CASSYRPNQDNSPLHF. The CDR3 coding sequence is TGTGCCAGCAGTTACCGACCGAACCAGGATAATTCACCCCTCCACTTT.

The sample holds a few counts of this clonotype. The J gene is TRBJ2-5, the V gene TRBV4-2, with TRBD2 as a possible D gene (6 bases). This CDR3 has 16 residues. The germline V gene has CDR1 LGHNA and CDR2 YNFKEQ. With 6 bases removed from V and 7 bases from J, the gap between germline ends came to 24 bases. CDR3: CASSAPPSGPGGTQYF. DNA of the CDR3: TGTGCCAGCAGTGCCCCCCCCTCGGGGCCCGGGGGGACCCAGTACTTC.

This clonotype came up a few times. CDR3 region: CASKSVSSYNSPLHF. In DNA, the CDR3 is TGTGCCAGCAAGTCGGTTAGCTCCTATAATTCACCCCTCCACTTT. The V gene is TRBV2, the J gene TRBJ1-6; no firm D call. Trimming left V 7 bases short and J 0 bases short, with 10 bases between. The germline V gene encodes CDR1 SNHLY and CDR2 FYNNEI. The CDR3 has 15 amino acids.

The V and J genes are TRBV2 and TRBJ1-2, with 7 nucleotides matching TRBD1. J lost 9 bases, V lost 6 bases, and 10 bases had no gene match. CDR3 length: 13 residues. The V gene's germline CDR1 is SNHLY and CDR2 FYNNEI. The CDR3 region is CASSADRSWRYTF. In DNA form, the CDR3 reads TGTGCCAGCAGCGCGGACAGGTCTTGGCGCTACACCTTC.

This clonotype was seen at least ten times. The rearrangement uses TRBV29-1 and TRBJ2-4; D is unresolved. Trimming pared 5 bases from V and 5 bases from J, leaving 19 bases between. The germline V gene encodes CDR1 SQVTM and CDR2 ANQGSEA. CDR3 length: 15 residues. CDR3 region: CSVRVLDGSQNIQYF. The CDR3 DNA is TGCAGCGTTAGGGTCTTGGATGGCAGTCAAAACATTCAGTACTTC.

This clonotype has at least ten counts. V and J are TRBV10-2 and TRBJ1-2; weak D call: TRBD1 (5 bases). Trimming left V 6 bases short and J 3 bases short, with 8 bases between. Germline V lookup: CDR1 WSHSY, CDR2 SAAADI. CDR3 size: 12 residues. The CDR3 protein is CASRRDDYGYTF. For the CDR3, the DNA is TGCGCCAGCAGGAGGGACGACTATGGCTACACCTTC.

At least ten counts were recorded for this clonotype. The rearrangement links TRBV11-2 to TRBJ2-5; 9 positions agree with TRBD1. The V gene's germline CDR1 is SGHAT and CDR2 FQNNGV. This CDR3 comprises 15 residues. J was trimmed by 5 bases and V by 4 bases; bases with no gene match: 8. Written as DNA, the CDR3 is TGTGCCAGCAGCTCCGGGACAGGGAGACGCGAGACCCAGTACTTC. Translation gives CASSSGTGRRETQYF.

The genes are TRBV27 and TRBJ2-1; TRBD2 aligns across 13 bases. This CDR3 region has 24 residues. J gave up 5 bases and V 4 bases, and 29 bases lay outside the gene matches. Germline assignment: CDR1 MNHEY and CDR2 SMNVEV (reference sequence). CDR3 DNA: TGTGCCAGCAGTTGGAGATTCCCATCCGGGACTAGCGGGACCGGTACGTCTGGGCACAATGAGCAGTTCTTC. This codes for CASSWRFPSGTSGTGTSGHNEQFF.

This rearrangement joins TRBV7-9 to TRBJ2-1, with TRBD2 identical over 12 bases. V was clipped by 5 bases and J by 2 bases; unmatched bases: 7. The germline gives CDR1 SEHNR, CDR2 FQNEAQ (reference sequence). The CDR3 has 17 amino acids. DNA of the CDR3: TGTGCCAGCAGCCAGACTAGCGGGAGTGTAGCCTACAATGAGCAGTTCTTC. Protein product: CASSQTSGSVAYNEQFF. The variable domain in full, with the rest retrieved from reference TRBV7-9 and TRBJ2-1, is DTGVSQNPRHKITKRGQNVTFRCDPISEHNRLYWYRQTLGQGPEFLTYFQNEAQLEKSRLLSDRFSAERPKGSFSTLEIQRTEQGDSAMYLCASSQTSGSVAYNEQFFGPGTRLTVL.

Many counts were recorded for this clonotype. The rearrangement links TRBV5-1 to TRBJ2-3, with TRBD2 matching over 13 bases. Germline assignment: CDR1 SGHRS and CDR2 YFSETQ. The CDR3 runs to 17 residues. Trimming at V came to 4 bases and at J to 4 bases, leaving 9 bases not matched to a gene. The CDR3 bases are TGCGCCAGCAGCACCAAGACTAGCGGGAGGTTCTCAGATACGCAGTATTTT. Protein: CASSTKTSGRFSDTQYF.

This chain joins TRBV7-2 and TRBJ2-1; D not resolved. Germline-derived CDR1 and CDR2 are SGHTA and FQGNSA. With 0 bases removed from V and 12 bases from J, the gap between germline ends came to 6 bases. This CDR3 spans 11 amino acids. CDR3 in amino acids: CASSLARGQFF. In nucleotides, the CDR3 is TGTGCCAGCAGCTTAGCAAGAGGGCAGTTCTTC.

This clonotype was detected many times. V usage is TRBV30 and J usage is TRBJ1-1; TRBD1 is a possible D gene (6 bases). The germline gives CDR1 GTSNPN, CDR2 SVGIG (reference sequence). V was pared by 2 bases and J by 0 bases, with 13 bases between. There are 15 residues in the CDR3. The DNA of the CDR3 is TGTGCCTGGAGTCGGGGGGGCCAAATGAACACTGAAGCTTTCTTT. This codes for CAWSRGGQMNTEAFF.

This clonotype has at least ten counts. This chain joins TRBV27 and TRBJ1-1, with 9 positions matching TRBD1. V was clipped by 5 bases and J by 6 bases; unmatched bases: 13. The CDR3 runs 16 residues. The germline CDR1 and CDR2 sequences are MNHEY and SMNVEV (reference sequence). The CDR3 protein is CASSITGGAPRAEAFF. The CDR3 region has the DNA TGTGCCAGCAGTATTACAGGGGGCGCTCCGCGCGCTGAAGCTTTCTTT.

This chain links TRBV30 with TRBJ2-1; D possibly corresponds to TRBD2 (6 bases). Between the trimmed V and J ends, which lost 5 bases and 0 bases, there was a span of 11 bases. Germline-derived CDR1 and CDR2 are GTSNPN and SVGIG (reference sequence). There are 14 residues in the CDR3. The CDR3 sequence: CAWATSSSYNEQFF. Here the CDR3 DNA reads TGTGCCTGGGCTACTAGCAGCTCCTACAATGAGCAGTTCTTC.

This sequence joins TRBV5-1 and TRBJ2-6; D uncertain. The germline V and J ends were trimmed by 0 bases and 0 bases, with 10 bases remaining between them. Germline CDR1 SGHRS, CDR2 YFSETQ. The length of the CDR3 is 17 residues. This CDR3 is CASSLGTVGSGANVLTF. DNA for the CDR3: TGCGCCAGCAGCTTGGGAACTGTCGGCTCTGGGGCCAACGTCCTGACTTTC.

This clonotype was counted between two and nine times. V gene TRBV20-1 combines with J gene TRBJ1-1; the match to TRBD1 covers 9 bases. After removal of 0 bases from V and 3 bases from J, the junction contained 5 bases not matched to a gene. Germline CDR1 reads DFQATT; CDR2 reads SNEGSKA (reference sequence). The CDR3 totals 15 residues. This CDR3 is CSARDQDRGDTEAFF. CDR3 nucleotides: TGCAGTGCTAGAGACCAGGACAGGGGTGACACTGAAGCTTTCTTT.